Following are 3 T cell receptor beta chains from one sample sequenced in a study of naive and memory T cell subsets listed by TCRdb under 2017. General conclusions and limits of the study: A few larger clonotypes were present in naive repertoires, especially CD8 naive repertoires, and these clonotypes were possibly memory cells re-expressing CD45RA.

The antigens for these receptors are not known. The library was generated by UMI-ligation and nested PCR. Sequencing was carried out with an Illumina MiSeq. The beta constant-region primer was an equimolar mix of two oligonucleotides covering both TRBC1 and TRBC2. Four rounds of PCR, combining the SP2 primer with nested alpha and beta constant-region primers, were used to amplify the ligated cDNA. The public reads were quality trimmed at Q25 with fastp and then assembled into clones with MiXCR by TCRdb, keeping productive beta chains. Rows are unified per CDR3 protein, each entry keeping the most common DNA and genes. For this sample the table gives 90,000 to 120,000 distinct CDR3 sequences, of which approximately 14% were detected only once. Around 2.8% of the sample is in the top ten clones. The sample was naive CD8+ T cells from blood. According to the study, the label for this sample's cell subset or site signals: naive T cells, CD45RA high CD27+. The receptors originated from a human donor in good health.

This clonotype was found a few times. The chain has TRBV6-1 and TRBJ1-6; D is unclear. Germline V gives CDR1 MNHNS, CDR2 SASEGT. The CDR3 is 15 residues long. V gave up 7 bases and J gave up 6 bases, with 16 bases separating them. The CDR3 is CASNGWLGSNSPLHF. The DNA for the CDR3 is TGTGCCAGCAATGGTTGGCTGGGGAGTAATTCACCCCTCCACTTT.

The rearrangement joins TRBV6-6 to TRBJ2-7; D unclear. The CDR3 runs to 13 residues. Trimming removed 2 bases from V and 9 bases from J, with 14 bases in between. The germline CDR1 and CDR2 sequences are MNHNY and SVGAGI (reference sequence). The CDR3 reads CASSYDPGSGQYF. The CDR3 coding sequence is TGTGCCAGCAGTTACGACCCGGGCTCCGGGCAGTACTTC.

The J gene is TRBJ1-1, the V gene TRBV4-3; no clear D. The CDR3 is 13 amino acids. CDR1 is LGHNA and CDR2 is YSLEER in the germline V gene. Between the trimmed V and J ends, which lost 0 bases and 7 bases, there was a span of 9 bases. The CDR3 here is CASSQEFDGEAFF. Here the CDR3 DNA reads TGCGCCAGCAGCCAAGAATTCGACGGTGAAGCTTTCTTT.